This T cell receptor (beta chain) was sequenced for a study of long-term antiretroviral therapy in people with HIV. Findings and limits, study-wide: Dominance of pre-ART expanded clones persisted, fluctuating and often declining after ART.

Investigators performed immunoSEQ version v3.0 at survey level. Only in-frame clones appear in the TCRdb table, and some are missing; sequencing was by immunoSEQ multiplex PCR. Here the sample spans some 19,000 clones, around 86% being singletons. Held in samples before DNA extraction were roughly 1-10 million cryopreserved PBMC. The CDR3 is 15 amino acids. The V and J ends lost 5 bases and 5 bases, in that order; junction bases with no gene match: 10. Germline V gene lookup returns CDR1 LNHDA and CDR2 SQIVND (reference sequence). A remark on this clone: Its cognate antigen is unknown.

The origin of this receptor is a man aged 35 to 55 with HIV. The sample in question was unsorted PBMCs, obtained 0.5 years after starting antiretroviral therapy. The J gene is TRBJ2-7, the V gene TRBV19; TRBD1 aligns across 9 bases. CDR3 region: CASSSRDRATHEQYF. CDR3 DNA: TGTGCCAGTAGTTCCCGGGACAGGGCAACCCACGAGCAGTACTTC.